This TCR beta chain was observed in a study of blood T cell repertoires in COVID-19. Study summary: Acute and convalescent COVID-19 samples came from the United States, Italy and Spain.

Per the original data handling: Amplified reference gene primers provided the basis for estimating nucleated cell counts. Libraries were prepared by immunoSEQ multiplex PCR; TCRdb keeps only in-frame clonotypes and omits some of them. V, J and clone size were drawn from that table, and D and trimming were deduced from the DNA. Of around 95,000 clones listed, roughly 80% were seen once; the top ten hold roughly 31%. The CDR3 is 15 residues long. Germline V gene data show CDR1 as MNHNY and CDR2 as SVGAGI (reference sequence). Trimming at V came to 0 bases and at J to 6 bases, leaving 4 bases not matched to a gene.

This TCR derives from a man in his sixties or seventies with active or convalescent COVID-19. Sequenced sample: peripheral blood. The rearrangement uses TRBV6-6 and TRBJ1-2; 10 positions agree with TRBD1. Here the CDR3 reads CASSYSRTGGHGYTF. The CDR3 DNA reads TGTGCCAGCAGTTACTCCAGGACAGGGGGGCATGGCTACACCTTC.